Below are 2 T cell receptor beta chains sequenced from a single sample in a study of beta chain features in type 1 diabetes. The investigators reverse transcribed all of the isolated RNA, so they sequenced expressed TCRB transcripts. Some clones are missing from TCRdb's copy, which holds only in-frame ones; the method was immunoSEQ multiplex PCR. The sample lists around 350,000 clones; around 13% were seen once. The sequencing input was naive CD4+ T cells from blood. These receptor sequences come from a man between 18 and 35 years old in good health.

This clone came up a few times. The CDR3 nucleotides are TGCGCCAGCAGCTTGAGCGGGATCTACGAGCAGTTCTTC. This gives the protein CASSLSGIYEQFF. The chain has TRBV5-1 and TRBJ2-1; 7 bases are shared with TRBD2. The CDR3 sequence is 13 residues long. Per germline, CDR1 SGHRS and CDR2 YFSETQ. V lost 1 base and J lost 10; bases outside the gene matches: 5.

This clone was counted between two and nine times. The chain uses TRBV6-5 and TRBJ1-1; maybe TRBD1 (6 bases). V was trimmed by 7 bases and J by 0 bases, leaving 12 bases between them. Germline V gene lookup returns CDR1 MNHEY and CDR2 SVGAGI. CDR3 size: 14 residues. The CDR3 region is CASIGRGMNTEAFF. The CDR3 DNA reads TGTGCCAGCATTGGCAGGGGCATGAACACTGAAGCTTTCTTT.